This paragraph covers one T cell receptor beta chain sequence. The sample belongs to a study of blood T cell repertoires in COVID-19. The protocol was immunoSEQ multiplex PCR, while the TCRdb copy is restricted to in-frame clones and leaves out a portion. Among more than 75,000 clones listed, 70% to 90% were seen once. There are 17 residues in the CDR3. CDR1 and CDR2 from the germline V gene are MNHNS and SASEGT. Trimming removed 2 bases at V and 2 bases at J, with 16 bases between. The clonotype was recovered from a woman in her 70s with acute or convalescent COVID-19. Sequencing was carried out using peripheral blood. This rearrangement joins TRBV6-1 to TRBJ2-1; possibly TRBD2 for D (5 bases). The CDR3 protein is CASSESRWTGTYNEQFF. CDR3 coding DNA: TGTGCCAGCAGTGAATCCCGATGGACGGGGACCTACAATGAGCAGTTCTTC.